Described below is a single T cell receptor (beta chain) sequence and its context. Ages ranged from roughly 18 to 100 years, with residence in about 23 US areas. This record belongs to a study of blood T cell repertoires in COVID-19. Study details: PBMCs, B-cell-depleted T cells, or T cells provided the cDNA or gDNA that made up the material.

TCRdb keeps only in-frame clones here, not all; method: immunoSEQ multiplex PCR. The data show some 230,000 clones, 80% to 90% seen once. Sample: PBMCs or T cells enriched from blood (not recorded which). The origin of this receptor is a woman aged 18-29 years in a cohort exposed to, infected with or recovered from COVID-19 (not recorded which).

The chain's CDR3 is CASSRGSGTEAFF. The CDR3 DNA follows: TGTGCCAGCAGCCGCGGGTCGGGCACTGAAGCTTTCTTT. The chain combines TRBV11-2 with TRBJ1-1; D ambiguous. The CDR3 contains 13 residues. The germline V and J ends were trimmed by 5 bases and 4 bases, with 11 bases remaining between them. Germline loops: CDR1 SGHAT, CDR2 FQNNGV.